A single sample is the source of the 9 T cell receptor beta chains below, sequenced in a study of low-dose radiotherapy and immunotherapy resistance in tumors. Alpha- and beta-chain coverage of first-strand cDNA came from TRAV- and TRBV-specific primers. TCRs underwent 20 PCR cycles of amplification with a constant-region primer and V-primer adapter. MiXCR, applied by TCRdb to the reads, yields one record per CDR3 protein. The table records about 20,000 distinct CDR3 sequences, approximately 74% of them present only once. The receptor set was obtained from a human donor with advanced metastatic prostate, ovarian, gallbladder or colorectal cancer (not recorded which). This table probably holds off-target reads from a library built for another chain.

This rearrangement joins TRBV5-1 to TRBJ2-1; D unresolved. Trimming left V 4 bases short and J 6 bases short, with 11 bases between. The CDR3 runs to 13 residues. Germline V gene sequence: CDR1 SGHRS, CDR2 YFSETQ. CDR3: CASSLFRGNEQFF. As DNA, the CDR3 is TGCGCCAGCAGCCTGTTCCGCGGCAATGAGCAGTTCTTC.

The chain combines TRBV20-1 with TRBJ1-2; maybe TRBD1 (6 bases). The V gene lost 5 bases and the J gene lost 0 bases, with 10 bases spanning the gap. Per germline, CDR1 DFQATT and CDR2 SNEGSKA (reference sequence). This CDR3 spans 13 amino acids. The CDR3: CSARQGTNYGYTF. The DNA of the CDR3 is TGCAGTGCTCGTCAGGGGACTAACTATGGCTACACCTTC.

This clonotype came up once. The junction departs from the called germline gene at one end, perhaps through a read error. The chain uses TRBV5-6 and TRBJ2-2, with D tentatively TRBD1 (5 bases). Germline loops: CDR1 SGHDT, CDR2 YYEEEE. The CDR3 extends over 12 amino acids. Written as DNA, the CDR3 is TGTGCCAGCAGCTCGGCGGTAGGGGCGCTGTTTTTT. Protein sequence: CASSSAVGALFF.

The CDR3 DNA follows: TGTGCCAGCAGCTTGGAAGGGGGGACTCAGCCCCAGCATTTT. This sequence encodes CASSLEGGTQPQHF. V is TRBV5-5 and J is TRBJ1-5, with TRBD1 as a possible D gene (6 bases). Germline values: CDR1 SGHKS, CDR2 YYEKEE (reference sequence). The CDR3 length is 14 residues. Trimming stripped 0 bases from V and 6 bases from J, with 10 bases between.

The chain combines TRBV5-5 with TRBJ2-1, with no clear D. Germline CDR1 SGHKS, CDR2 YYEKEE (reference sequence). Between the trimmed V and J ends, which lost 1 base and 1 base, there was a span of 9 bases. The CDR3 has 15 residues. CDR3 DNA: TGTGCCAGCAGCTTGTCCCCCTGGTCCTACAATGAGCAGTTCTTC. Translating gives CASSLSPWSYNEQFF.

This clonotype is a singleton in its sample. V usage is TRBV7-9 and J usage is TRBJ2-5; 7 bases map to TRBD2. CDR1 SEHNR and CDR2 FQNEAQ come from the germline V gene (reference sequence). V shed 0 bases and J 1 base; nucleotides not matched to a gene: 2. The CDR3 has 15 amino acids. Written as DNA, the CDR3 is TGTGCCAGCAGCTTAGCGACGGGGGGCCAAGAGACCCAGTACTTC. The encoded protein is CASSLATGGQETQYF. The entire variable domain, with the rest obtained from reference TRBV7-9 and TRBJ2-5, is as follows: DTGVSQNPRHKITKRGQNVTFRCDPISEHNRLYWYRQTLGQGPEFLTYFQNEAQLEKSRLLSDRFSAERPKGSFSTLEIQRTEQGDSAMYLCASSLATGGQETQYFGPGTRLLVL.

CDR3 DNA sequence: TGTGCCAGTAGTCCCCGACTAACTCAAGAGACCCAGTACTTC. Its translation is CASSPRLTQETQYF. This chain connects TRBV19 to TRBJ2-5; D is perhaps TRBD2 (5 bases). The CDR3 covers 14 residues. Germline V gene lookup returns CDR1 LNHDA and CDR2 SQIVND (reference sequence). The V end lost 5 bases, the J end lost 2 bases, and 12 bases lay between the germline ends.

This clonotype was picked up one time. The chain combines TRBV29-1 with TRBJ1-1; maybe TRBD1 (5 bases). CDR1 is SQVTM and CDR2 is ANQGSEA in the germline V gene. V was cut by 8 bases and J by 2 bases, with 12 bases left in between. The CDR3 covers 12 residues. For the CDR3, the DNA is TGCAGCACAGGACCCGGAAACACTGAAGCTTTCTTT. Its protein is CSTGPGNTEAFF.

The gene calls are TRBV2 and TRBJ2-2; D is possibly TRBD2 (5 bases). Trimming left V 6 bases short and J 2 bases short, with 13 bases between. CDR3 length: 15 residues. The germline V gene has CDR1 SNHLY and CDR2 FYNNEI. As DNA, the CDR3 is TGTGCCAGCAGGGCTGAGAGCGGAAACACCGGGGAGCTGTTTTTT. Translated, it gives CASRAESGNTGELFF. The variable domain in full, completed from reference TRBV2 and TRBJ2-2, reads EPEVTQTPSHQVTQMGQEVILRCVPISNHLYFYWYRQILGQKVEFLVSFYNNEISEKSEIFDDQFSVERPDGSNFTLKIRSTKLEDSAMYFCASRAESGNTGELFFGEGSRLTVL.